This T cell receptor beta chain was identified in a study of cytomegalovirus exposure and HLA in healthy donors. For the study at large: Previous work identified roughly 120 million unique TCR beta sequences from about 179 million T cells. Overall study results and limits: An analysis that was carried out later associated 16,000 or so TCR beta sequences with HLA alleles at 0.05 false discovery rate. It was confirmed in vitro that a few of the CMV-associated chains were specific for CMV antigens.

The length of the CDR3 is 12 residues. Unmatched junction bases numbered 2, after V lost 5 bases and J lost 6 bases. The germline V gene has CDR1 SGHRS and CDR2 YFSETQ. Both 60 Vbeta primers and 13 Jbeta primers went into the PCR. Produced via immunoSEQ multiplex PCR; TCRdb's table is partial and in-frame only. The table has roughly 130,000 clones, about 80% seen once. About this clone: Antigen: not known.

What was sequenced was PBMCs. J is TRBJ1-2 and V is TRBV5-1, with 9 bases lining up with TRBD1. This TCR came from a man aged 40-50 years in good health and CMV-seronegative. CDR3 DNA: TGCGCCAGCAGACGGGACAGGGATGGCTACACCTTC. Its translation: CASRRDRDGYTF.